This TCR beta chain came from a study of blood T cell repertoires in COVID-19. Study overall: T cells, B-cell-depleted T cells, or PBMCs supplied cDNA or gDNA.

This CDR3 spans 12 amino acids. J gave up 2 bases and V 6 bases, and 0 bases lay outside the gene matches. This clone showed up just once. Method: immunoSEQ multiplex PCR; TCRdb's copy keeps in-frame clones and lacks some. This table holds under 200,000 clones, 70% to 90% found once. This sequence was found in a man aged 60-69 years with active or convalescent COVID-19. The V and J genes are TRBV12-3 or TRBV12-4 and TRBJ2-7, with 8 bases lining up with TRBD2. Sequences were obtained from peripheral blood. For the CDR3, the DNA is TGTGCCAGCAGCGGGGGGGCCTACGAGCAGTACTTC. This sequence encodes CASSGGAYEQYF.